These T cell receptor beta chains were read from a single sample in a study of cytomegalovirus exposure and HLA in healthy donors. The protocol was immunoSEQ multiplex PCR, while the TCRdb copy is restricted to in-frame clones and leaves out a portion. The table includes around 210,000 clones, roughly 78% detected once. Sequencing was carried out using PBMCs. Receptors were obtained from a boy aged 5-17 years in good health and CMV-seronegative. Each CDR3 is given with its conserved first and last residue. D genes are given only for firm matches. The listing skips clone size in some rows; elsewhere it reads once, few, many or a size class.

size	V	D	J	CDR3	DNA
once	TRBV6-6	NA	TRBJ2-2	CASSYSDGRNTGELFF	TGTGCCAGCAGTTACTCTGACGGGAGGAACACCGGGGAGCTGTTTTTT
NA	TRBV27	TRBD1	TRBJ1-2	CASTPSGQQIRGYGYTF	TGTGCCAGCACGCCCTCGGGACAGCAAATTAGAGGCTATGGCTACACCTTC
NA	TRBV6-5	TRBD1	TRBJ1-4	CASSYTDRGNEKLFF	TGTGCCAGCAGTTACACCGACAGGGGTAATGAAAAACTGTTTTTT
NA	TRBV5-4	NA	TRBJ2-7	CASSFAEHGEQYF	TGTGCCAGCAGCTTTGCGGAGCACGGCGAGCAGTACTTC
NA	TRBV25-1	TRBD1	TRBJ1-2	CASSDGTGQFGYTF	TGTGCCAGCAGTGACGGGACAGGGCAGTTTGGCTACACCTTC
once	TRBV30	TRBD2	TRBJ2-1	CARRGSYNEQFF	TGTGCCCGGCGCGGGAGCTACAATGAGCAGTTCTTC
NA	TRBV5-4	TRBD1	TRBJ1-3	CASSVDRSGNTIYF	TGTGCCAGCAGCGTGGACAGGTCTGGAAACACCATATATTTT
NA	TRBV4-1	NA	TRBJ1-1	CASSQVGQANTEAFF	TGCGCCAGCAGCCAAGTAGGTCAGGCGAACACTGAAGCTTTCTTT
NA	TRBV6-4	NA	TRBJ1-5	CASSDPTAYQPQHF	TGTGCCAGCAGTGACCCTACAGCCTATCAGCCCCAGCATTTT
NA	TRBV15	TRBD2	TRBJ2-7	CATRRGGPYEQYF	TGTGCCACGAGGCGGGGGGGCCCCTACGAGCAGTACTTC
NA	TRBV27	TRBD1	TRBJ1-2	CASSPGTGNYGYTF	TGTGCCAGCAGTCCCGGGACAGGAAACTATGGCTACACCTTC
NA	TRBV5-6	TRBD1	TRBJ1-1	CASSFGTGSAEAFF	TGTGCCAGCAGCTTCGGGACAGGGTCGGCTGAAGCTTTCTTT
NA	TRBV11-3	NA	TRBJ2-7	CASRPTVNSGEQYF	TGTGCCAGCAGACCAACAGTGAACTCAGGCGAGCAGTACTTC
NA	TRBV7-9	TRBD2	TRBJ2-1	CASGETSGGYNEQFF	TGTGCCAGCGGAGAGACTAGCGGGGGCTACAATGAGCAGTTCTTC
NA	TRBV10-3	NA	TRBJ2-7	CAIRERLGASEQYF	TGTGCCATCAGGGAAAGACTAGGGGCCAGCGAGCAGTACTTC
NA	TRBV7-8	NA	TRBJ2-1	CASSLNRVSSYNEQFF	TGTGCCAGCAGCTTAAATCGGGTCTCCTCCTACAATGAGCAGTTCTTC
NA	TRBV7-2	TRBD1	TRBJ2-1	CASSFRTGGGEQFF	TGTGCCAGCAGCTTCCGGACAGGGGGTGGTGAGCAGTTCTTC
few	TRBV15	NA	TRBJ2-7	CATSRVLGGEQYF	TGTGCCACCAGCAGGGTACTAGGAGGCGAGCAGTACTTC
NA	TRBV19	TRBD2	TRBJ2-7	CASSFGWTSGRAYEQYF	TGTGCCAGTAGTTTTGGCTGGACTAGCGGGAGGGCCTACGAGCAGTACTTC
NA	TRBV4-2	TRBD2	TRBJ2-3	CASSQDIGTSFLTDTQYF	TGTGCCAGCAGCCAAGATATCGGGACTAGCTTCCTCACAGATACGCAGTATTTT
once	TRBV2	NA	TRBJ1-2	CASSEVQGTGYTF	TGTGCCAGCAGTGAAGTCCAGGGCACTGGCTACACCTTC
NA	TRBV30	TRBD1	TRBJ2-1	CASPRRGRPGEQFF	TGTGCCTCCCCACGCAGGGGGCGACCTGGTGAGCAGTTCTTC
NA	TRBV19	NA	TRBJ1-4	CASSTRSPTNEKLFF	TGTGCCAGTAGTACCCGGAGTCCAACTAATGAAAAACTGTTTTTT
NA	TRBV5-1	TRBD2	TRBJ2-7	CASSLGTSGSNEQYF	TGCGCCAGCAGCTTGGGGACTAGCGGGAGCAACGAGCAGTACTTC
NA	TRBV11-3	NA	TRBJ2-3	CASSLGPVADTQYF	TGTGCCAGCAGCTTAGGCCCAGTAGCCGATACGCAGTATTTT
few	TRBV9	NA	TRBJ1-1	CASSATSRANTEAFF	TGTGCCAGCAGCGCGACCTCCAGGGCGAACACTGAAGCTTTCTTT
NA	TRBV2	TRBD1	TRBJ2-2	CASRLDRAAGELFF	TGTGCCAGCAGACTCGACAGGGCGGCCGGGGAGCTGTTTTTT
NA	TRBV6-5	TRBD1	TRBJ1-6	CASSYLTGGGSPLHF	TGTGCCAGCAGTTACTTGACAGGGGGAGGGTCACCCCTCCACTTT
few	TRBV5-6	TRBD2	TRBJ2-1	CASNQSPKRELNEQFF	TGTGCCAGCAACCAGTCACCCAAGCGGGAGCTGAATGAGCAGTTCTTC
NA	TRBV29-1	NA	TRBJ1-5	CSVSGHQSNQPQHF	TGCAGCGTCTCTGGACACCAGAGCAATCAGCCCCAGCATTTT
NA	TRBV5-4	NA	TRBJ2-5	CASSLAGGQESQYF	TGTGCCAGCAGCTTGGCGGGGGGCCAAGAGTCCCAGTACTTC
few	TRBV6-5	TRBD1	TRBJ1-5	CASSKDRDRNQPQHF	TGTGCCAGCAGTAAGGACAGGGACCGTAATCAGCCCCAGCATTTT
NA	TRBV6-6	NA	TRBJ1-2	CASSYSGGGYGYTF	TGTGCCAGCAGTTACTCTGGCGGGGGCTATGGCTACACCTTC
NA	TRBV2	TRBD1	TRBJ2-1	CASGRQGADNEQFF	TGTGCCAGCGGTAGACAGGGGGCGGACAATGAGCAGTTCTTC
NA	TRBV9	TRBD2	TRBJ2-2	CASSPGLAGGQTGELFF	TGTGCCAGCAGCCCCGGACTAGCGGGGGGACAGACCGGGGAGCTGTTTTTT
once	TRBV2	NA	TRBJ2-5	CASTPELVGETQYF	TGTGCCAGCACCCCCGAACTAGTGGGGGAGACCCAGTACTTC
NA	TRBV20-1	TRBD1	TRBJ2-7	CSATGVEQYF	TGCAGTGCCACAGGGGTCGAGCAGTACTTC
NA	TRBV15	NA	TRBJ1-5	CATSRALSNQPQHF	TGTGCCACCAGCAGGGCATTAAGCAATCAGCCCCAGCATTTT
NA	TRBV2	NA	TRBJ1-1	CANSRGGAFF	TGTGCCAATTCTAGAGGGGGAGCTTTCTTT
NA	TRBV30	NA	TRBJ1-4	CAWALQGGEKLFF	TGTGCCTGGGCTCTTCAGGGAGGTGAAAAACTGTTTTTT